Below, one T cell receptor beta chain is given with its context. The antigen is undetermined. These data originate in a study of OX40 agonist ivuxolimab in advanced cancers. Study outcomes and limitations: People who partly responded at 0.1-3.0 mg/kg had some of the least clonal expansion seen.

This table comes from immunoSEQ multiplex PCR, and its TCRdb copy is limited to in-frame clones, with some not included. The top ten clones hold 2% to 2.5% of a sample with 60,000 to 70,000 clones, about four fifths of them seen once. The CDR3 has 14 amino acids. CDR1 and CDR2 (germline): LNHDA, SQIVND (reference sequence). V was shortened by 0 bases and J by 4 bases, with 9 bases between the two germline ends. The genes are TRBV19 and TRBJ1-2, with D perhaps matching TRBD1 (6 bases). This sequence originates from an adult with an advanced solid tumor such as melanoma, head and neck, liver or kidney cancer. Source: CD4+ or CD8+ T cells sorted from blood, taken in a trial of the OX40 agonist ivuxolimab. This chain's CDR3 is CASSIDRDIYGYTF. CDR3 nucleotides: TGTGCCAGTAGTATAGATCGGGACATCTATGGCTACACCTTC.